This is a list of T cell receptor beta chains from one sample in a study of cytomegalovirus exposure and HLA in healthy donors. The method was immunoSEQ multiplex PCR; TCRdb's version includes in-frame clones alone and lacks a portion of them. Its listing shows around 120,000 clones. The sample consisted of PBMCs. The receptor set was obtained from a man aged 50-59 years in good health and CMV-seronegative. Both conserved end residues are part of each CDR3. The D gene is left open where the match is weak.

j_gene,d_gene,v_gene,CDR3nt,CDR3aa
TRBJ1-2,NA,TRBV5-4,TGTGCCAGCAGCTCCCGTGGGAGGGGTGACTATGGCTACACCTTC,CASSSRGRGDYGYTF
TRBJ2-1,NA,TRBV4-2,TGTGCCAGCAGCCGAGAGCGAGGGATGGGTGAGCAGTTCTTC,CASSRERGMGEQFF
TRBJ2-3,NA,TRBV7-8,TGTGCCAGCAGCTTAGGGGGGGAGAGGTATTTT,CASSLGGERYF
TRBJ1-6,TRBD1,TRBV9,TGTGCCAGCAGCCCCCGACAGGGAGGAGGCTATAATTCACCCCTCCACTTT,CASSPRQGGGYNSPLHF
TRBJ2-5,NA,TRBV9,TGTGCCAGCAGCGTAGCGGGACTCAAGAGGGAGACCCAGTACTTC,CASSVAGLKRETQYF
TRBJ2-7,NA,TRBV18,TGTGCCAGCTCACCAGCCACAGACGAGCAGTACTTC,CASSPATDEQYF
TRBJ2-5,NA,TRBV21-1,TGTGCCAGCAGCAAAGTAGGCAGGGGGCGAGAGACCCAGTACTTC,CASSKVGRGRETQYF
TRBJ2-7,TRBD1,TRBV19,TGTGCCAGTAGCCAAGGCCAGGGGGTGTACCACGAGCAGTACTTC,CASSQGQGVYHEQYF
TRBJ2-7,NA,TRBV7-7,TGTCCGACCACTAGAGGAGCAGACTACGAGCAGTACTTC,CPTTRGADYEQYF
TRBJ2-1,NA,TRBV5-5,TGTGCCAGCAGTCTGGAAGTGACAGCCAATCACAATGAGCAGTTCTTC,CASSLEVTANHNEQFF
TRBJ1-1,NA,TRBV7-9,TGTGCCAGCAGCTTAGTCCCAGCCCTGAGGGCTGAAGCTTTCTTT,CASSLVPALRAEAFF
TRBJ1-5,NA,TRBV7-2,TGTGCCAGCAGCGTTTACAGGGGCAATCAGCCCCAGCATTTT,CASSVYRGNQPQHF
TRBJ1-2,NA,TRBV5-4,TGTGCCAGCAGTCTCAGTGTGGGGGCGGGAGACTATGGCTACACCTTC,CASSLSVGAGDYGYTF